The clone carrying this T cell receptor beta chain was counted at least ten times. As for time point: persistent/refractory GD, antithyroid drugs over 5 years with positive TRAb. Generation of the TCR library employed RNA extracted from PBMCs. The source of the sample is a study of regulatory T cells in long-lasting Graves disease. Across the whole study: Treatment with antithyroid drugs for over 5 years, together with positive TSH receptor antibodies, meant persistent Graves' disease.

For TCR beta, libraries came from iRepertoire HTBI primers and Arm-PCR of CDR3 regions. TCRdb reanalysed the multiplex PCR reads using MiXCR and keeps one entry per CDR3 protein. The repertoire includes more than 300,000 distinct CDR3 sequences, roughly 21% of them detected once, and less than 35% sits in the top ten. Per germline, CDR1 SGHDT and CDR2 YYEEEE. The V gene lost 5 bases and the J gene lost 4 bases, with 9 bases spanning the gap. The CDR3 extends over 12 amino acids. The chain recombines TRBV5-6 with TRBJ1-2, with D perhaps TRBD1 (6 bases). The source material was peripheral blood mononuclear cells (PBMCs), sampled when the disease was refractory, from a patient treated with antithyroid drugs. This TCR was sampled from a female donor with Graves disease. The CDR3 sequence: CASRQDSYGYTF. CDR3 in DNA: TGTGCCAGCAGACAGGACAGCTATGGCTACACCTTC.